One TCR beta chain is described in this entry. These data are taken from a study of CD8 T cells in Susac syndrome. Trimming left V 4 bases short and J 6 bases short, with 13 bases between. This CDR3 has 12 amino acids. CDR1 and CDR2 (germline): DFQATT, SNEGSKA (reference sequence). RNA, at about 0.45 to 1 ug, was reverse transcribed with random hexamers. Each CDR3 protein is one row after TCRdb ran MiXCR on the immunoSEQ multiplex PCR reads. This sample yields around 190,000 distinct CDR3 sequences, of which about 95% are seen a single time; 0.085% to 0.12% belongs to the top ten. Sample: CD4+ T cells from PBMCs. The clonotype comes from a human donor in good health. V gene TRBV20-1 combines with J gene TRBJ2-7, with D uncertain. This CDR3 is CSAKQGPSEQYF. The CDR3 nucleotides read TGCAGTGCTAAACAAGGACCTAGCGAGCAGTACTTC.